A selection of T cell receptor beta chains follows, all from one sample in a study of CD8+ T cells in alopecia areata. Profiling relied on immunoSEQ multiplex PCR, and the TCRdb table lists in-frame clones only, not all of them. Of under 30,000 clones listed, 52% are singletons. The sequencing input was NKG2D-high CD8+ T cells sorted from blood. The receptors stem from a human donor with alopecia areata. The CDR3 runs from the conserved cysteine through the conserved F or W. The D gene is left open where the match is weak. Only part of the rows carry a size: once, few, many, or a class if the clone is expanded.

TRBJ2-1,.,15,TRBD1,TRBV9,CASSATGGTYNEQFF,TGTGCCAGCAGCGCGACAGGGGGAACCTACAATGAGCAGTTCTTC
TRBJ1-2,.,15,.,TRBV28,CASCYLAGAAYGYTF,TGTGCCAGCTGCTACCTAGCGGGGGCTGCCTATGGCTACACCTTC
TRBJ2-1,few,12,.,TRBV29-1,CSVENRDVEQFF,TGCAGCGTCGAAAACAGGGATGTTGAGCAGTTCTTC
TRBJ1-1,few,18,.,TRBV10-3,CAISESAQAGSLRTEAFF,TGTGCCATCAGTGAGTCGGCACAAGCAGGGAGCTTGAGAACTGAAGCTTTCTTT
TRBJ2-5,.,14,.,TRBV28,CASSLRWGGETQYF,TGTGCCAGCAGTTTAAGGTGGGGCGGCGAGACCCAGTACTTC
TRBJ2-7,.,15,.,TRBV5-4,CASSPGPLSSYEQYF,TGTGCCAGCAGTCCTGGACCGCTGTCATCCTACGAGCAGTACTTC
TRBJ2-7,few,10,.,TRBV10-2,CASNSDRLYF,TGCGCCAGTAATTCGGACAGACTGTACTTC
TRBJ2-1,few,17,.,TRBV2,CASSPFPAHSSYNEQFF,TGTGCCAGCAGTCCCTTTCCAGCGCATAGCTCCTACAATGAGCAGTTCTTC
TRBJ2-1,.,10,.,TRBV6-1,CASIGPPQFF,TGTGCCAGCATAGGGCCCCCGCAGTTCTTC
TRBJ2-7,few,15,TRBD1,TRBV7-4,CASSNRDRGHYEQYF,TGTGCCAGCAGTAACCGGGACAGGGGGCACTACGAGCAGTACTTC
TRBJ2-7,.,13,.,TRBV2,CASSGWGAYEQYF,TGTGCCAGCAGCGGTTGGGGGGCCTACGAGCAGTACTTC
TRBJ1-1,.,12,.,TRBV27,CASSVGGAEAFF,TGTGCCAGCAGTGTGGGGGGCGCTGAAGCTTTCTTT
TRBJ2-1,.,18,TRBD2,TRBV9,CASSVAGRGLAGVDEQFF,TGTGCCAGCAGCGTAGCGGGGCGTGGACTAGCGGGAGTTGATGAGCAGTTCTTC
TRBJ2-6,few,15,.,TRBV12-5,CASGSRVSGANVLTF,TGTGCTAGTGGTTCCAGAGTCTCTGGGGCCAACGTCCTGACTTTC
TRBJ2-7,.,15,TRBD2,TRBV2,CASSDRLADTYEQYF,TGTGCCAGCAGTGATCGCCTAGCGGACACCTACGAGCAGTACTTC
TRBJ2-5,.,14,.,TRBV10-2,CASSVSWGLETQYF,TGCGCCAGCAGTGTTAGTTGGGGCCTAGAGACCCAGTACTTC
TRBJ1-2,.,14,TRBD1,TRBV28,CASSLGQGAWGYTF,TGTGCCAGCAGTTTGGGACAGGGGGCGTGGGGCTACACCTTC
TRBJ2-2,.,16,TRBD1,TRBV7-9,CASSRPGQAYTGELFF,TGTGCCAGCAGTCGACCGGGACAGGCGTACACCGGGGAGCTGTTTTTT
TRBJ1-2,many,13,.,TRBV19,CATRTVAFYGYTF,TGTGCCACCCGGACGGTGGCGTTTTATGGCTACACCTTC
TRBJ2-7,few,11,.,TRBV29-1,CSVESDNEQYF,TGCAGCGTTGAATCGGATAACGAGCAGTACTTC
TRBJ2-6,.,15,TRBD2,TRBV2,CASRLAGVGANVLTF,TGTGCCAGCAGACTAGCGGGAGTTGGGGCCAACGTCCTGACTTTC
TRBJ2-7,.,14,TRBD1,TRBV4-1,CASSQDPGGSEQYF,TGCGCCAGCAGCCAAGACCCAGGGGGCTCCGAGCAGTACTTC
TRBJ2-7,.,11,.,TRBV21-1,CAIRGIYEQYF,TGTGCCATCCGGGGTATCTACGAGCAGTACTTC
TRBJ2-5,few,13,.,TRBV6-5,CASSFGQQETQYF,TGTGCCAGCAGTTTTGGCCAGCAAGAGACCCAGTACTTC
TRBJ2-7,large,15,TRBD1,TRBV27,CASSLAGQGWYEQYF,TGTGCCAGCAGTTTAGCCGGACAGGGGTGGTACGAGCAGTACTTC
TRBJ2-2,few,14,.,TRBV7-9,CASSPRLGTRELFF,TGTGCCAGCAGTCCCAGGTTGGGAACCCGGGAGCTGTTTTTT
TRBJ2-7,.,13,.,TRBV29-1,CSVNVAGRREQYF,TGCAGCGTTAACGTGGCAGGGCGTCGCGAGCAGTACTTC
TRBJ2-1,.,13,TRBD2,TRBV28,CASTKREGLINLF,TGTGCCAGCACTAAACGAGAGGGACTAATCAACCTCTTC
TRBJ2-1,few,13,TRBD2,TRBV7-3,CASSLAGGNEQFF,TGTGCCAGCAGCTTAGCGGGAGGGAATGAGCAGTTCTTC
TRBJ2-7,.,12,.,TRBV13,CASSLEGYEQYF,TGTGCCAGCAGCTTAGAGGGCTACGAGCAGTACTTC
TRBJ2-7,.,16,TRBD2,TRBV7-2,CASSPVPAGGFYEQYF,TGTGCCAGCAGCCCCGTACCAGCGGGAGGTTTCTACGAGCAGTACTTC
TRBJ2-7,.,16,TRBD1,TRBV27,CASSLTGTGFSYEQYF,TGTGCCAGCAGCCTTACGGGGACAGGGTTTTCCTACGAGCAGTACTTC
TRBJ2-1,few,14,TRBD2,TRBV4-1,CASSPGLGNNEQFF,TGCGCCAGCAGCCCCGGACTAGGGAACAATGAGCAGTTCTTC
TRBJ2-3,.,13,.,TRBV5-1,CASSLGQGDTQYF,TGCGCCAGCAGCTTGGGGCAGGGGGATACGCAGTATTTT
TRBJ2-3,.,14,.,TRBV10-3,CAIRASPFTDTQYF,TGTGCCATCAGGGCGAGTCCCTTCACAGATACGCAGTATTTT
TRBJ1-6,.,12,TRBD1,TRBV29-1,CSVLGTGRLLHF,TGCAGCGTGCTAGGGACAGGGCGTCTACTCCACTTT
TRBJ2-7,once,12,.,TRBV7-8,CASSLAVREQYF,TGTGCCAGCAGCTTAGCTGTGAGGGAGCAGTACTTC
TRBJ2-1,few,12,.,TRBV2,CASSEVVGEQFF,TGTGCCAGCAGTGAAGTAGTGGGTGAGCAGTTCTTC